One and the same sample provided the 8 T cell receptor beta chains below, sequenced in a study of T cells in Graves' hyperthyroidism and ophthalmopathy. The TCR beta CDR3 regions underwent amplification using RNA transcripts as the source. An initial round of RT-PCR targeting the TCR CDR3 relied on the HTBI primer set. A single record per CDR3 protein comes from TCRdb applying MiXCR to the multiplex PCR reads. This table has some 770,000 distinct CDR3 sequences, roughly 15% appearing once. The source material was blood. The source of these receptors is a man between 18 and 35 years old with Graves' hyperthyroidism.

The CDR3 is CASSFGQDNSPLHF. The CDR3 DNA reads as TGTGCCAGCAGCTTCGGGCAGGATAATTCACCCCTCCACTTT. The rearrangement joins TRBV7-9 to TRBJ1-6, with D unresolved. Germline CDR1 SEHNR, CDR2 FQNEAQ (reference sequence). V shed 3 bases and J shed 5 bases, with 8 bases lying between them. This CDR3 comprises 14 residues.

In its sample, this clonotype was seen a few times. The chain employs TRBV28 and TRBJ2-7; 8 bases map to TRBD1. Germline V gene sequence: CDR1 MDHEN, CDR2 SYDVKM. The CDR3 has 14 amino acids. The ends lost 5 bases at V and 2 bases at J; junction bases unmatched: 5. The CDR3 protein is CASSIGTGAYEQYF. The CDR3 nucleotides read TGTGCCAGCAGTATTGGGACAGGCGCCTACGAGCAGTACTTC.

This chain joins TRBV12-5 and TRBJ2-3; 11 positions match TRBD2. The germline gives CDR1 LGHNT, CDR2 FRNRAP. V gave up 9 bases and J gave up 9 bases; unmatched junction bases: 14. The CDR3 contains 15 residues. The CDR3 nucleotides read TGTGCTAGCGGTCCGGGACTAGCGGTGGAGGGGACGCAGTATTTT. Translating gives CASGPGLAVEGTQYF.

This clonotype was recorded many times. CDR3 sequence: CATSSWRNTGELFF. The CDR3 nucleotides read TGTGCCACCAGTTCTTGGAGGAACACCGGGGAGCTGTTTTTT. The chain carries TRBV24-1 and TRBJ2-2, with unresolved D. The CDR3 has 14 amino acids. Trimming left V 6 bases short and J 1 base short, with 8 bases between. Germline V lookup: CDR1 KGHDR, CDR2 SFDVKD.

This clonotype has a handful of counts. V usage is TRBV11-3 and J usage is TRBJ2-7; tentative D call: TRBD1 (6 bases). Between the trimmed V and J ends, which lost 5 bases and 3 bases, there was a span of 14 bases. This CDR3 comprises 14 residues. The germline CDR1 and CDR2 sequences are SGHNT and YENEEA. CDR3 coding DNA: TGTGCCAGCAGCGCCGGGACAAACGACTACGAGCAGTACTTC. Translation: CASSAGTNDYEQYF.

This clonotype was recorded many times. V and J are TRBV11-2 and TRBJ2-1; 9 bases line up with TRBD2. The ends lost 2 bases at V and 7 bases at J; junction bases unmatched: 9. The CDR3 length is 16 residues. The V gene's germline CDR1 is SGHAT and CDR2 FQNNGV. The DNA for the CDR3 is TGTGCCAGCAGCTTACTCTTGGCGGGAGGGCGGAATGAGCAGTTCTTC. It specifies CASSLLLAGGRNEQFF.

At least ten counts were recorded for this clonotype. V is TRBV15 and J is TRBJ2-5, with TRBD2 as a possible D gene (5 bases). The V end was cut by 0 bases, the J end by 8 bases, with 7 bases between. Germline-derived CDR1 and CDR2 are LNHNV and YYDKDF (reference sequence). This CDR3 spans 12 amino acids. As DNA, the CDR3 is TGTGCCACCAGCAGAGATTCGGGAACCCAGTACTTC. This sequence encodes CATSRDSGTQYF.

In regard to this clonotype: The junction departs from the called germline gene at one end, perhaps through a read error. The chain joins TRBV5-4 to TRBJ2-1; a possible D gene is TRBD1 (6 bases). The CDR3 consists of 15 residues. Germline V gene sequence: CDR1 SGHNT, CDR2 YYREEE (reference sequence). The CDR3 loop is CASSLGGGRYNEQSF. The CDR3 region has the DNA TGTGCCAGCAGCTTGGGAGGGGGAAGATACAATGAGCAGTCCTTC.